This T cell receptor (beta chain) was sequenced in a study of T cell changes during pregnancy in multiple sclerosis. The germline V gene encodes CDR1 SNHLY and CDR2 FYNNEI. The CDR3 contains 14 residues. With 8 bases clipped from V and 2 bases from J, the junction kept 6 bases outside the gene matches. This table comes from immunoSEQ multiplex PCR, and its TCRdb copy is limited to in-frame clones, with some not included. Of 59,000 or so clones listed, 80% to 95% were seen once; the top ten hold less than 3.5%. The material sequenced was peripheral blood, taken in the third trimester of pregnancy. The chain employs TRBV2 and TRBJ2-1; 7 nucleotides align to TRBD2. This clonotype was obtained from a female donor in good health, enrolled as a control in a pregnancy study. CDR3 sequence: CASSSSGAYNEQFF. The CDR3 nucleotides are TGTGCCAGCTCTTCCAGCGGGGCCTACAATGAGCAGTTCTTC.